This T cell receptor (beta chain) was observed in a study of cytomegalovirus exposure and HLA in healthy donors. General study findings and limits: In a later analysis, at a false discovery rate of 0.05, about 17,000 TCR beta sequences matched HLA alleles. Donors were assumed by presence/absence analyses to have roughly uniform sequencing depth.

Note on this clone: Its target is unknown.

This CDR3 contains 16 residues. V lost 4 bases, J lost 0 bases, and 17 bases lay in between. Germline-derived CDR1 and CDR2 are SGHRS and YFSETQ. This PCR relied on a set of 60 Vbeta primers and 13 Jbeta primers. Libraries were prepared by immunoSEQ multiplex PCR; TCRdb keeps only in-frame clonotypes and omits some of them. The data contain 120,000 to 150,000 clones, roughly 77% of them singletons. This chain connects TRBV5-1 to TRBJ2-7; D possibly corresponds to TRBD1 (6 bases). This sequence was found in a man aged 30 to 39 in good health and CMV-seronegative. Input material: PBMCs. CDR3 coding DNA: TGCGCCAGCAGCGGAAACCCGGACAGTAACTCCTACGAGCAGTACTTC. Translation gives CASSGNPDSNSYEQYF.